The 7 T cell receptor beta chains in this list originate from one sample, sequenced in a study of T cell therapy after organ transplantation. The antigens for these receptors are not known. Using immunoSEQ multiplex PCR, the repertoire was profiled, and TCRdb retains in-frame clones only, with some absent. Counted here are about 48,000 clones, about 95% occurring once; the ten biggest clones make up 3% to 3.5%. Source: CD8+ T cells from blood, taken before autologous CMV-specific T cell therapy. Receptors were obtained from a human patient who had received a solid organ transplant and had CMV disease.

The rearrangement joins TRBV15 to TRBJ2-7, with D possibly TRBD1 on 6 matching bases. Trimming shortened V by 1 base and J by 4 bases, and 11 bases separated the two germline ends. Looked up from germline, CDR1 is LNHNV and CDR2 is YYDKDF (reference sequence). There are 14 residues in the CDR3. CDR3 in amino acids: CATSRGTGSYEQYF. The CDR3 DNA reads as TGTGCCACCAGCAGAGGAACAGGGAGTTACGAGCAGTACTTC.

The chain carries TRBV19 and TRBJ2-1; TRBD2 matches at 7 bases. The ends lost 1 base at V and 6 bases at J; junction bases unmatched: 6. This CDR3 is 15 amino acids long. The germline gives CDR1 LNHDA, CDR2 SQIVND (reference sequence). Written as DNA, the CDR3 is TGTGCCAGTAGTATAGGTAGCGGGTTTTTCAATGAGCAGTTCTTC. Residues: CASSIGSGFFNEQFF.

The rearrangement joins TRBV10-3 to TRBJ1-3; no reliable D call. The length of the CDR3 is 14 residues. Germline V gives CDR1 ENHRY, CDR2 SYGVKD. Deletions cut 2 bases from V and 4 bases from J, with 9 bases between. CDR3 nucleotides: TGTGCCATCAGTGAGGGGGTGGCCGGAAACACCATATATTTT. It translates to CAISEGVAGNTIYF.

The CDR3: CASSPWTGGLGGTGELFF. DNA of the CDR3: TGTGCCAGCAGCCCTTGGACAGGGGGATTGGGAGGAACCGGGGAGCTGTTTTTT. This chain connects TRBV11-3 to TRBJ2-2; the match to TRBD1 covers 10 bases. The CDR3 has 18 amino acids. The V gene end was trimmed by 5 bases and the J gene end by 5 bases; junction bases not matched to a gene: 14. Germline lookup yields CDR1 SGHNT and CDR2 YENEEA.

This clone was observed once. The V and J genes are TRBV9 and TRBJ1-6, with D tentatively TRBD1 (6 bases). V was trimmed by 1 base and J by 9 bases, leaving 17 bases between them. In germline, CDR1 is SGDLS, CDR2 YYNGEE. The CDR3 is made up of 16 amino acids. CDR3: CASSVPPGRRGSPLHF. CDR3 nucleotide sequence: TGTGCCAGCAGCGTACCTCCAGGGCGCAGGGGTTCACCCCTCCACTTT.

The genes are TRBV5-1 and TRBJ1-1; 10 bases line up with TRBD1. Germline loops: CDR1 SGHRS, CDR2 YFSETQ. The V and J ends lost 0 bases and 5 bases, in that order; junction bases with no gene match: 10. The CDR3 contains 17 residues. For the CDR3, the DNA is TGCGCCAGCAGCTTGGATCGGGAGGGACAGGGGAGAACTGAAGCTTTCTTT. It codes for CASSLDREGQGRTEAFF.

The genes are TRBV4-1 and TRBJ2-7; D is perhaps TRBD2 (6 bases). CDR3 length: 16 amino acids. Germline loops: CDR1 MGHRA, CDR2 YSYEKL. Trimming removed 0 bases at V and 0 bases at J, with 12 bases between. The CDR3 here is CASSQEGLASSYEQYF. CDR3 coding DNA: TGCGCCAGCAGCCAAGAGGGACTGGCAAGCTCCTACGAGCAGTACTTC.